Below, 21 T cell receptor beta chains from the same sample are listed, as sequenced in a study of T-cell reconstitution after alpha-beta-depleted transplantation in children. Unique molecular identifiers were used to barcode this TCRbeta library. MiXCR, run by TCRdb on the PCR reads, gives a single entry per CDR3 protein. This table holds about 270,000 distinct CDR3 sequences, approximately 9.8% found once. The sample was PBMCs from the stem cell graft donor, taken from the stem cell graft. The receptors were gathered from a human donor who donated a stem cell graft to a child with SCID.

Many counts were recorded for this clonotype. Here the CDR3 DNA reads TGTGCCAGCAGTCCAACGATTCAGCCCCAGCATTTT. It specifies CASSPTIQPQHF. The chain employs TRBV12-3 or TRBV12-4 and TRBJ1-5; no firm D call. CDR3 length equals 12 residues. The V and J ends lost 5 bases and 6 bases respectively, with 8 bases between them.

This clonotype was counted between two and nine times. The chain joins TRBV12-3 or TRBV12-4 to TRBJ2-5, with 10 positions matching TRBD2. After removal of 3 bases from V and 4 bases from J, the junction contained 14 bases not matched to a gene. The CDR3 has 18 amino acids. CDR3 DNA sequence: TGTGCCAGCAGTTTTAGGTTGGGGCTAGCGGGGGATCGAGAGACCCAGTACTTC. Translation: CASSFRLGLAGDRETQYF.

There are many counts of this clonotype. The V and J genes are TRBV6-5 and TRBJ1-4; D is ambiguous. Germline V gene sequence: CDR1 MNHEY, CDR2 SVGAGI. The CDR3 is 14 residues long. The germline V and J ends were trimmed by 6 bases and 7 bases, with 15 bases remaining between them. The CDR3 coding sequence is TGTGCCAGCAGCCCCCAGAGTTTCGGTGAAAAACTGTTTTTT. Translation gives CASSPQSFGEKLFF.

This CDR3 is CASSHQTSGGPSTDTQYF. The DNA of the CDR3 is TGTGCCAGCAGCCACCAGACTAGCGGGGGCCCAAGCACAGATACGCAGTATTTT. The chain joins TRBV6-5 to TRBJ2-3, with 12 nucleotides matching TRBD2. Per germline, CDR1 MNHEY and CDR2 SVGAGI. The CDR3 totals 18 residues. Germline trimming cut 6 bases from V and 0 bases from J; bases unmatched to any gene: 10.

This clonotype was seen more than once but under ten times. The chain combines TRBV5-1 with TRBJ1-1; D is ambiguous. From germline, CDR1 is SGHRS and CDR2 YFSETQ. CDR3 size: 13 residues. V lost 2 bases to trimming and J lost 5 bases, with 10 bases between them. This CDR3 reads CASSLGKRTEAFF. The DNA of the CDR3 is TGCGCCAGCAGCTTAGGGAAGCGGACTGAAGCTTTCTTT.

This clonotype occurred a few times. This chain connects TRBV9 to TRBJ2-5; D perhaps matches TRBD1 (6 bases). The CDR3 is 14 amino acids. The V and J ends lost 0 bases and 5 bases respectively, with 11 bases between them. Germline CDR1 is SGDLS and CDR2 is YYNGEE. CDR3 region: CASSVEGVMETQYF. Written as DNA, the CDR3 is TGTGCCAGCAGCGTAGAGGGGGTGATGGAGACCCAGTACTTC.

In its sample, this clonotype was seen many times. The gene calls are TRBV9 and TRBJ2-3; 10 nucleotides agree with TRBD2. J lost 1 base, V lost 2 bases, and 10 bases had no gene match. This CDR3 contains 18 residues. Germline V CDR1 and CDR2: SGDLS, YYNGEE. The CDR3 loop is CASSVGTAGTSGTDTQYF. The CDR3 DNA follows: TGTGCCAGCAGCGTCGGGACAGCCGGGACTAGCGGCACAGATACGCAGTATTTT.

This rearrangement joins TRBV20-1 to TRBJ2-5; perhaps TRBD1 as D (5 bases). Trimming removed 0 bases at V and 2 bases at J, with 10 bases between. This CDR3 is 14 amino acids long. CDR1 DFQATT and CDR2 SNEGSKA come from the germline V gene (reference sequence). The DNA for the CDR3 is TGCAGTGCTAGAGATTGGACAAATCAAGAGACCCAGTACTTC. Protein sequence: CSARDWTNQETQYF.

This clonotype has only a few counts. The chain uses TRBV10-3 and TRBJ2-4, with 11 bases matching TRBD1. The CDR3 is 18 residues long. Trimming removed 2 bases from V and 15 bases from J; junction bases left unmatched: 21. Germline V lookup: CDR1 ENHRY, CDR2 SYGVKD. The CDR3 DNA is TGTGCCATCAGTGAGGGACAGGGGGCGAGATGGGACGCCCAGAATCGGTACTTC. Translating it yields CAISEGQGARWDAQNRYF.

This rearrangement joins TRBV6-6 to TRBJ2-1; no clear D gene. The CDR3 spans 13 residues. The V gene's germline CDR1 is MNHNY and CDR2 SVGAGI (reference sequence). Trimming left V 5 bases short and J 2 bases short, with 7 bases between. DNA for the CDR3: TGTGCCAGCAGTGCAAAAACCTACAATGAGCAGTTCTTC. The encoded protein is CASSAKTYNEQFF.

The CDR3 loop is CASMARGQETQYF. CDR3 DNA sequence: TGTGCCAGCATGGCCAGGGGCCAAGAGACCCAGTACTTC. The J gene is TRBJ2-5, the V gene TRBV6-1; a possible D gene is TRBD1 (6 bases). The V gene lost 7 bases and the J gene lost 1 base, with 10 bases spanning the gap. The CDR3 is made up of 13 amino acids. The germline V gene has CDR1 MNHNS and CDR2 SASEGT.

J is TRBJ2-3 and V is TRBV6-1, with 8 bases matching TRBD2. The CDR3 consists of 15 residues. The ends lost 6 bases at V and 1 base at J; junction bases unmatched: 6. From germline, CDR1 is MNHNS and CDR2 SASEGT. CDR3 in DNA: TGTGCCAGCAGCGGGGGGGGCAGAGGCACAGATACGCAGTATTTT. Translation gives CASSGGGRGTDTQYF.

This clonotype was seen repeatedly, ten times or more. The gene calls are TRBV9 and TRBJ2-7; D may match TRBD1 or TRBD2 (6 bases each). CDR1 is SGDLS, CDR2 YYNGEE, per germline. V was cut by 0 bases and J by 0 bases, with 10 bases left in between. The CDR3 covers 15 residues. The CDR3 DNA reads as TGTGCCAGCAGCGTAGAGGGGGGAAGCTCCTACGAGCAGTACTTC. It is translated as CASSVEGGSSYEQYF. The full variable domain, its missing parts supplied by reference TRBV9 and TRBJ2-7, is DSGVTQTPKHLITATGQRVTLRCSPRSGDLSVYWYQQSLDQGLQFLIQYYNGEERAKGNILERFSAQQFPDLHSELNLSSLELGDSALYFCASSVEGGSSYEQYFGPGTRLTVT.

The rearrangement joins TRBV5-1 to TRBJ2-3, with 8 nucleotides matching TRBD2. V was pared by 5 bases and J by 2 bases, with 19 bases of the junction left unmatched. The CDR3 length is 19 residues. Looked up from germline, CDR1 is SGHRS and CDR2 is YFSETQ. This CDR3 reads CASSQGWPLSGDFTDTQYF. CDR3 bases: TGCGCCAGCAGTCAGGGGTGGCCACTTAGCGGGGATTTCACAGATACGCAGTATTTT. Supplemented by reference TRBV5-1 and TRBJ2-3, the full variable domain reads KAGVTQTPRYLIKTRGQQVTLSCSPISGHRSVSWYQQTPGQGLQFLFEYFSETQRNKGNFPGRFSGRQFSNSRSEMNVSTLELGDSALYLCASSQGWPLSGDFTDTQYFGPGTRLTVL.

Details on this clonotype: This may be a read error: a much more frequent sequence differs by one nucleotide. This sequence joins TRBV2 and TRBJ2-1, with D possibly being TRBD2 (5 bases). Germline V CDR1 and CDR2: SNHLY, FYNNEI. The CDR3 covers 12 residues. Deletions cut 6 bases from V and 11 bases from J, with 14 bases between. CDR3 region: CASRGPGNKQFF. DNA for the CDR3: TGTGCCAGCAGGGGCCCGGGGAATAAGCAGTTCTTC.

This clonotype was detected only a few times. This chain uses TRBV2 with TRBJ2-1; 8 nucleotides line up with TRBD2. The CDR3 consists of 15 residues. The germline gives CDR1 SNHLY, CDR2 FYNNEI. Trimming at V came to 4 bases and at J to 3 bases, leaving 5 bases not matched to a gene. The CDR3 DNA reads as TGTGCCAGCAGTGGGACTAGCCAAGGCTACAATGAGCAGTTCTTC. Protein sequence: CASSGTSQGYNEQFF.

This clonotype was detected a few times. The rearrangement uses TRBV5-1 and TRBJ2-7; weak D call: TRBD1 (6 bases). This CDR3 contains 16 residues. Germline V CDR1 and CDR2: SGHRS, YFSETQ. Trimming shortened V by 2 bases and J by 0 bases, and 15 bases separated the two germline ends. CDR3 sequence: CASSLPRQGSSYEQYF. The CDR3 nucleotides read TGCGCCAGCAGCTTACCCCGGCAGGGGAGCTCCTACGAGCAGTACTTC.

In this sample, this clonotype turned up a few times. This chain uses TRBV9 with TRBJ2-2; 9 bases are a match to TRBD1. Germline lookup yields CDR1 SGDLS and CDR2 YYNGEE. The CDR3 loop spans 18 amino acids. V gave up 0 bases and J gave up 1 base; unmatched junction bases: 7. The CDR3 sequence is CASSVGGTGRLNTGELFF. In DNA, the CDR3 is TGTGCCAGCAGCGTAGGCGGGACAGGGAGATTGAACACCGGGGAGCTGTTTTTT.

In this sample, this clonotype turned up a few times. V is TRBV19 and J is TRBJ2-1; TRBD1 is a possible D gene (6 bases). CDR1 LNHDA and CDR2 SQIVND come from the germline V gene (reference sequence). V lost 6 bases and J lost 0, with 12 bases in between. CDR3 length equals 15 residues. For the CDR3, the DNA is TGTGCCAGTAGAACCACAGGGAGCTCCTACAATGAGCAGTTCTTC. Amino acid sequence: CASRTTGSSYNEQFF.

In its sample, this clonotype was seen a few times. This sequence joins TRBV20-1 and TRBJ2-1; possibly TRBD1 for D (6 bases). The V end lost 6 bases, the J end lost 8 bases, and 11 bases lay between the germline ends. This CDR3 is 11 amino acids long. Per the germline V gene, CDR1 is DFQATT and CDR2 is SNEGSKA (reference sequence). The CDR3 here is CSAKQGHEQFF. The CDR3 nucleotides are TGCAGTGCAAAACAGGGACATGAGCAGTTCTTC.

The V and J genes are TRBV3-1 and TRBJ2-7, with 8 bases aligning to TRBD2. The germline gives CDR1 LGHDT, CDR2 YNNKEL (reference sequence). V lost 3 bases to trimming and J lost 5 bases; unmatched junction nucleotides: 3. The CDR3 runs to 13 residues. The CDR3 region has the DNA TGTGCCAGCAGCCAGATAGCGGGGAACGAGCAGTACTTC. Its translation is CASSQIAGNEQYF.